This TCR beta chain was profiled in a study of shared clonotypes between healthy human individuals. Trimming left V 3 bases short and J 4 bases short, with 18 bases between. Germline V gene data show CDR1 as SEHNR and CDR2 as FQNEAQ (reference sequence). This CDR3 is built from 16 residues. Note on this clone: Its antigen is not identified.

Overall study results and limits: The expectation was that sequencing depth would affect clonotype sharing among donors.

The sequenced material, unsorted PBMC DNA, was run on ten immunoSEQ deep assay plates. Repertoires were generated with immunoSEQ multiplex PCR, while TCRdb's copy carries only in-frame clones and drops some. The sample gives fewer than 600,000 clones, approximately 85% of which show up once; about an eighth is in the top ten. Specimen: PBMCs. This TCR was recovered from a woman aged 40 to 50 in good health. Some clones in this sample may be carry-over from other donors' samples. The chain couples TRBV7-9 to TRBJ2-5; a weak D match, TRBD2 (6 bases). The DNA of the CDR3 is TGTGCCAGCAGCTTGGCGAGTTTAGGAGGGCGAGAGACCCAGTACTTC. This gives the protein CASSLASLGGRETQYF.